Presented here are 19 T cell receptor beta chains from one specimen sequenced in a study of blood T cell repertoires in COVID-19 (dated by TCRdb to 2020 to 2021). Libraries came from the immunoSEQ multiplex PCR assay. The clones in this table, taken by TCRdb from immuneACCESS, are in-frame only. Not every clone is retained; where verified, under half of the shortfall comes from an unresolved V gene, and the cause of the rest is unknown. Here the sample has approximately 210,000 clones; around four fifths occur a single time. Of the sample, 15% to 20% is held by the ten largest clones. The sample comprised peripheral blood. The receptors come from a man aged 25 to 40 with active or convalescent COVID-19.

The V call is TRBV4-3, the J call TRBJ1-2; perhaps TRBD1 as D (5 bases). Looked up from germline, CDR1 is LGHNA and CDR2 is YSLEER. This CDR3 has 14 residues. Between the trimmed V and J ends, which lost 0 bases and 8 bases, there was a span of 13 bases. CDR3 region: CASSQDRAGWGYTF. The CDR3 DNA follows: TGCGCCAGCAGCCAAGATAGGGCAGGGTGGGGCTACACCTTC.

The chain links TRBV19 to TRBJ2-7; 8 bases agree with TRBD1. With 9 bases clipped from V and 7 bases from J, the junction kept 5 bases outside the gene matches. This CDR3 is 11 amino acids long. The germline V gene has CDR1 LNHDA and CDR2 SQIVND (reference sequence). CDR3 sequence (DNA): TGTGCCAGCGGACAGGGAGAGGAGCAGTACTTC. Residues: CASGQGEEQYF.

J is TRBJ1-3 and V is TRBV12-3 or TRBV12-4; D remains ambiguous. V lost 7 bases, J lost 8 bases, and 15 bases lay in between. CDR3 length: 13 amino acids. The CDR3 region has the DNA TGTGCCAGCACCCGATGGGAGGGTTACACCATATATTTT. Protein sequence: CASTRWEGYTIYF.

V usage is TRBV1 and J usage is TRBJ2-7; the table's D call of TRBD2 was not tested on the DNA. TRBV1 is annotated as a pseudogene. The CDR3 spans 14 residues. This CDR3 is CTPETSGDTYEQYF. The CDR3 DNA reads as TGCACCCCCGAGACTAGCGGGGACACCTACGAGCAGTACTTC.

This clone has a handful of counts. This chain joins TRBV9 and TRBJ2-5; D gene uncertain. The V end was cut by 0 bases, the J end by 4 bases, with 7 bases between. Germline loops: CDR1 SGDLS, CDR2 YYNGEE. The CDR3 spans 13 residues. The CDR3 here is CASSVDPGETQYF. CDR3 DNA sequence: TGTGCCAGCAGCGTAGACCCGGGAGAGACCCAGTACTTC.

V and J are TRBV9 and TRBJ2-2; no firm D call. Germline V gene data show CDR1 as SGDLS and CDR2 as YYNGEE. The V and J ends lost 3 bases and 8 bases respectively, with 11 bases between them. The CDR3 covers 13 residues. The CDR3 protein is CASSGSFGGELFF. DNA of the CDR3: TGTGCCAGCAGCGGGTCCTTCGGGGGGGAGCTGTTTTTT. Together with reference TRBV9 and TRBJ2-2, the CDR3 gives the full variable domain: DSGVTQTPKHLITATGQRVTLRCSPRSGDLSVYWYQQSLDQGLQFLIQYYNGEERAKGNILERFSAQQFPDLHSELNLSSLELGDSALYFCASSGSFGGELFFGEGSRLTVL.

This sequence joins TRBV28 and TRBJ1-4; 9 nucleotides align to TRBD1. With V trimmed by 6 bases and J by 5 bases, 19 bases remained unmatched. CDR3 length: 19 amino acids. Germline-derived CDR1 and CDR2 are MDHEN and SYDVKM. In DNA, the CDR3 is TGTGCCAGCAGCACCCCAGGGACAGGGAGGGCTTCGATGAATGAAAAACTGTTTTTT. Translated, it gives CASSTPGTGRASMNEKLFF.

CDR3 bases: TGCGCCAGCAGCGACAGGGGACACTCCACAGATACGCAGTATTTT. It is translated as CASSDRGHSTDTQYF. The rearrangement links TRBV4-1 to TRBJ2-3, with 8 bases fitting TRBD1. CDR1 is MGHRA and CDR2 is YSYEKL in the germline V gene. This CDR3 has 15 amino acids. After removal of 5 bases from V and 2 bases from J, the junction contained 6 bases not matched to a gene.

The CDR3 nucleotides read TGCAGCGTCTACGACCAGGGGATGGGACAGCCCCAGCATTTT. Amino acid sequence: CSVYDQGMGQPQHF. The chain is built from TRBV29-1 and TRBJ1-5, with TRBD1 as a possible D gene (6 bases). V lost 6 bases and J 7 bases, leaving 19 bases between the germline ends. CDR1 and CDR2 (germline): SQVTM, ANQGSEA. The CDR3 sequence is 14 residues long.

The chain recombines TRBV9 with TRBJ1-2, with D perhaps TRBD1 (6 bases). The CDR3 contains 14 residues. V dropped 0 bases and J dropped 4 bases, with 10 bases sitting between them. Germline V gene data show CDR1 as SGDLS and CDR2 as YYNGEE. The CDR3 coding sequence is TGTGCCAGCAGCGTAGGCGGGGGCGGCTATGGCTACACCTTC. It translates to CASSVGGGGYGYTF.

This clone was seen only a few times. J is TRBJ1-4 and V is TRBV4-1, with 9 bases that match TRBD1. V was clipped by 2 bases and J by 8 bases; unmatched bases: 6. CDR1 and CDR2 from the germline V gene are MGHRA and YSYEKL. CDR3 length equals 15 residues. The CDR3 is CASSQRDRAAEKLFF. The DNA of the CDR3 is TGCGCCAGCAGCCAAAGGGACAGGGCGGCCGAAAAACTGTTTTTT.

This clone was counted between two and nine times. V is TRBV3-1 (or the pseudogene TRBV3-2) and J is TRBJ1-2; TRBD1 aligns across 8 bases. The CDR3 loop spans 15 amino acids. V shed 1 base, J shed 2 bases, and the junction held 3 bases outside the gene matches. Germline V gives CDR1 LGHDT, CDR2 YNNKEL (reference sequence). The CDR3, as DNA: TGTGCCAGCAGCCAAGGGACAGGGAAAAACTATGGCTACACCTTC. It yields the protein CASSQGTGKNYGYTF.

This clone was counted only a few times. This chain links TRBV18 with TRBJ1-1; 7 bases line up with TRBD1. CDR3 length: 15 residues. V shed 7 bases and J 0 bases; nucleotides not matched to a gene: 8. CDR1 is KGHSH and CDR2 is LQKENI in the germline V gene. CDR3 nucleotides: TGTGCCAGCTTAAAGACAGGGCAATTGAACACTGAAGCTTTCTTT. This translates into CASLKTGQLNTEAFF. The full variable domain, in which reference TRBV18 and TRBJ1-1 provide the parts outside the CDR3, is NAGVMQNPRHLVRRRGQEARLRCSPMKGHSHVYWYRQLPEEGLKFMVYLQKENIIDESGMPKERFSAEFPKEGPSILRIQQVVRGDSAAYFCASLKTGQLNTEAFFGQGTRLTVV.

The count of this clone is one. The chain has TRBV27 and TRBJ1-1; perhaps TRBD1 as D (5 bases). V was shortened by 5 bases and J by 3 bases, with 13 bases between the two germline ends. The CDR3 totals 14 residues. Germline CDR1 reads MNHEY; CDR2 reads SMNVEV (reference sequence). The CDR3 sequence: CASSGGTRDTEAFF. CDR3 sequence (DNA): TGTGCCAGCAGTGGCGGGACTCGGGACACTGAAGCTTTCTTT.

This chain uses TRBV28 with TRBJ2-7, with 7 positions matching TRBD1. Germline assignment: CDR1 MDHEN and CDR2 SYDVKM. CDR3 length: 13 residues. Trimming removed 5 bases from V and 3 bases from J; junction bases left unmatched: 4. This chain's CDR3 is CASSRAGGYEQYF. The CDR3 nucleotides read TGTGCCAGCAGTCGGGCAGGGGGCTACGAGCAGTACTTC. Drawing the rest from reference TRBV28 and TRBJ2-7, the complete variable domain is DVKVTQSSRYLVKRTGEKVFLECVQDMDHENMFWYRQDPGLGLRLIYFSYDVKMKEKGDIPEGYSVSREKKERFSLILESASTNQTSMYLCASSRAGGYEQYFGPGTRLTVT.

The chain joins TRBV19 to TRBJ1-1; weak D call: TRBD1 (6 bases). CDR1 is LNHDA and CDR2 is SQIVND in the germline V gene (reference sequence). CDR3 size: 14 residues. V was shortened by 4 bases and J by 5 bases, with 14 bases between the two germline ends. This CDR3 reads CASSRGGLGTEAFF. The CDR3 DNA sequence: TGTGCCAGTAGTAGGGGGGGCTTGGGAACTGAAGCTTTCTTT.

The gene calls are TRBV6-5 and TRBJ2-1; 7 positions match TRBD1. This CDR3 contains 14 residues. V shed 2 bases, J shed 9 bases, and the junction held 7 bases outside the gene matches. Germline CDR1 reads MNHEY; CDR2 reads SVGAGI. CDR3 DNA sequence: TGTGCCAGCAGTTACCTATACAGGGGTGGTGAGCAGTTCTTC. Translated, it gives CASSYLYRGGEQFF.

The chain employs TRBV11-2 and TRBJ2-7; 8 nucleotides align to TRBD2. Trimming took 5 bases from V and 0 from J; bases not matched to a gene: 6. Germline loops: CDR1 SGHAT, CDR2 FQNNGV. The CDR3 is 15 amino acids. The CDR3 bases are TGTGCCAGCAGCCCGCGGGGGGCGAGCTCCTACGAGCAGTACTTC. Translated: CASSPRGASSYEQYF.

This clone turned up a few times. This sequence joins TRBV5-5 and TRBJ2-2, with D possibly being TRBD1 (5 bases). The CDR3 sequence is 14 residues long. Looked up from germline, CDR1 is SGHKS and CDR2 is YYEKEE (reference sequence). The V and J ends lost 0 bases and 8 bases respectively, with 11 bases between them. The CDR3 reads CASSLETRVGELFF. Here the CDR3 DNA reads TGTGCCAGCAGCTTGGAGACCAGGGTAGGGGAGCTGTTTTTT. The entire variable domain, with the rest obtained from reference TRBV5-5 and TRBJ2-2, is as follows: DAGVTQSPTHLIKTRGQQVTLRCSPISGHKSVSWYQQVLGQGPQFIFQYYEKEERGRGNFPDRFSARQFPNYSSELNVNALLLGDSALYLCASSLETRVGELFFGEGSRLTVL.